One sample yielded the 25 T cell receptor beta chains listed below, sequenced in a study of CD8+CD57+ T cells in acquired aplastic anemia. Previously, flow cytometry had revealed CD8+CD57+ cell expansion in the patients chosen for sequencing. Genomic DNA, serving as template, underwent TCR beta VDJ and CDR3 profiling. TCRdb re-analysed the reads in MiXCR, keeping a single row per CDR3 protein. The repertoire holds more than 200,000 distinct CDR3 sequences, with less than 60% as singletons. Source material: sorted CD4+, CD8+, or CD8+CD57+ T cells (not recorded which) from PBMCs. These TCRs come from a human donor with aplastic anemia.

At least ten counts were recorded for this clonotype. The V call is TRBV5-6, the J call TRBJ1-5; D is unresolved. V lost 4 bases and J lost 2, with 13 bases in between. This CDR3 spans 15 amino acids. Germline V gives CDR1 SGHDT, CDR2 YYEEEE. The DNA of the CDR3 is TGTGCCAGCAGCCGCCGGGGATTCGGCAATCAGCCCCAGCATTTT. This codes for CASSRRGFGNQPQHF.

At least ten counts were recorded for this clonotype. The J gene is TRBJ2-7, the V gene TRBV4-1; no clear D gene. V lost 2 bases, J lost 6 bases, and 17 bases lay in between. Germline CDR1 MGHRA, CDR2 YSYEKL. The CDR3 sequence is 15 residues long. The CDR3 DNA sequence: TGCGCCAGCAGCCAACCAGCCACAGTATTCCGCGAGCAGTACTTC. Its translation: CASSQPATVFREQYF.

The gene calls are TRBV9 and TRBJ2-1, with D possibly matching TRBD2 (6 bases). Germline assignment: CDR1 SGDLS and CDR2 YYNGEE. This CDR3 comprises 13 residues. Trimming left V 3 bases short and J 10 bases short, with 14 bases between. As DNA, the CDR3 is TGTGCCAGCAGCGACCGGGAGCTAGGGGAGCAGTTCTTC. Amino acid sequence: CASSDRELGEQFF.

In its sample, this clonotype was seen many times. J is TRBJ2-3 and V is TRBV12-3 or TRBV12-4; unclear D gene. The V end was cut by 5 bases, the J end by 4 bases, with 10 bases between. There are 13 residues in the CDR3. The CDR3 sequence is CASSTLRADTQYF. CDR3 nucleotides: TGTGCCAGCAGTACGTTAAGAGCAGATACGCAGTATTTT.

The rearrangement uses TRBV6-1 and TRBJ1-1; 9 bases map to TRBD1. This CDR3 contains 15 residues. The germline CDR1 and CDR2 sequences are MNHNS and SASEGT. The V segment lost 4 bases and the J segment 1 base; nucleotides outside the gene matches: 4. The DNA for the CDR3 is TGTGCCAGCAGTGTTATGGACAGGGGGAACACTGAAGCTTTCTTT. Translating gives CASSVMDRGNTEAFF.

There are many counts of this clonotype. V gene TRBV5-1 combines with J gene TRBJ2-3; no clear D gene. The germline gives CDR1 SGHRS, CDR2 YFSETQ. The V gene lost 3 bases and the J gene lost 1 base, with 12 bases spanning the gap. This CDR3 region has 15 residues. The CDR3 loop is CASSSASGRTDTQYF. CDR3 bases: TGCGCCAGCAGCTCAGCTTCCGGTCGCACAGATACGCAGTATTTT.

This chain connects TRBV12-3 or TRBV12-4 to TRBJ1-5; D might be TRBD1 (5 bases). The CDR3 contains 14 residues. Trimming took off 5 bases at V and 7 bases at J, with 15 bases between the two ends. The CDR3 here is CASSHPGPGQPQHF. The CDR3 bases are TGTGCCAGCAGTCATCCGGGACCAGGGCAGCCCCAGCATTTT.

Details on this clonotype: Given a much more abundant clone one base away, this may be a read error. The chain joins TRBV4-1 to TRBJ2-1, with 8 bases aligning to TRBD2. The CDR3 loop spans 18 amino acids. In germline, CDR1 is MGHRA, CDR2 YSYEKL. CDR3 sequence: CASGQANVRRGVVNEQFF. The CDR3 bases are TGCGCCAGCGGCCAAGCTAACGTACGGCGGGGGGTAGTAAATGAGCAGTTCTTC.

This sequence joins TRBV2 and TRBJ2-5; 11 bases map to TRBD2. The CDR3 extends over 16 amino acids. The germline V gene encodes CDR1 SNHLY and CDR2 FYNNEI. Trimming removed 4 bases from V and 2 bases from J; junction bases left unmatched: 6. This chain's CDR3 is CASSGRGLAEQETQYF. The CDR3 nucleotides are TGTGCCAGCAGTGGGCGGGGACTAGCGGAACAAGAGACCCAGTACTTC.

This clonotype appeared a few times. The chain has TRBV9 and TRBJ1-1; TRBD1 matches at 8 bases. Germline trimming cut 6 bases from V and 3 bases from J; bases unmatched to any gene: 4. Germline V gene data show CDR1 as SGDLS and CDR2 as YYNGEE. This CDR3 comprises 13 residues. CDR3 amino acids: CASNGQGDTEAFF. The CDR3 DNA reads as TGTGCCAGCAACGGACAGGGAGACACTGAAGCTTTCTTT.

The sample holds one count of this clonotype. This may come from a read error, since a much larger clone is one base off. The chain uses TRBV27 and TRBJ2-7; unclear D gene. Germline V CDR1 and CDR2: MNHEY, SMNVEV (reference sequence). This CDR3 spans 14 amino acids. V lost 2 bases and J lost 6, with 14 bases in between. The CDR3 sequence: CASSLGQLSCEQYF. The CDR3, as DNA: TGTGCCAGCAGTTTAGGGCAGCTAAGCTGCGAGCAGTACTTC.

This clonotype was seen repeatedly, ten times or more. In nucleotides, the CDR3 is TGTGCCAGCAGTGTGCCGGGTGCAGAGCAGTACTTC. This codes for CASSVPGAEQYF. The chain has TRBV6-1 and TRBJ2-7; D call uncertain. CDR3 length: 12 residues. Trimming shortened V by 4 bases and J by 7 bases, and 11 bases separated the two germline ends. CDR1 is MNHNS, CDR2 SASEGT, per germline.

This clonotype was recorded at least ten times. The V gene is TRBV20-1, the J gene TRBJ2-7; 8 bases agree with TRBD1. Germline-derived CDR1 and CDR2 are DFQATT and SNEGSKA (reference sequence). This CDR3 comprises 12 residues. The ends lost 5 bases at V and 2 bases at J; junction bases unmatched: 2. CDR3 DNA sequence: TGCAGTGCTGGGGACAGGACCTACGAGCAGTACTTC. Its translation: CSAGDRTYEQYF.

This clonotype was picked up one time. The CDR3 sequence is CASSVSGVGNEQFF. CDR3 coding DNA: TGTGCCAGCAGCGTCTCAGGGGTCGGCAATGAGCAGTTCTTC. The chain uses TRBV9 and TRBJ2-1, with TRBD1 as a possible D gene (6 bases). The V and J ends lost 2 bases and 6 bases respectively, with 12 bases between them. This CDR3 contains 14 residues. Germline V gene data show CDR1 as SGDLS and CDR2 as YYNGEE. Full variable domain (remainder filled in from reference TRBV9 and TRBJ2-1): DSGVTQTPKHLITATGQRVTLRCSPRSGDLSVYWYQQSLDQGLQFLIQYYNGEERAKGNILERFSAQQFPDLHSELNLSSLELGDSALYFCASSVSGVGNEQFFGPGTRLTVL.

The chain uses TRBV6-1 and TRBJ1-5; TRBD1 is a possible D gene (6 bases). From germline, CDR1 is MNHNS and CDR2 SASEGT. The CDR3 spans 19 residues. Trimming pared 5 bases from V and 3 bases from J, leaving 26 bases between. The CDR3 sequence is CASSMTFLDSGFYNQPQHF. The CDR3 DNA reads TGTGCCAGCAGTATGACCTTCCTGGACAGCGGATTTTACAATCAGCCCCAGCATTTT.

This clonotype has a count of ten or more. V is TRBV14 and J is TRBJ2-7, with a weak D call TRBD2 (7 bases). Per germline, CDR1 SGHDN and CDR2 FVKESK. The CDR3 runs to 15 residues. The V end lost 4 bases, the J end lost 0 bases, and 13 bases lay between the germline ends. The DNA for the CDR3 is TGTGCCAGCAGCCGAGAAGGGGGGGTCTCCTACGAGCAGTACTTC. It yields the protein CASSREGGVSYEQYF.

The CDR3 sequence is CATSADRNYGYTF. In nucleotides, the CDR3 is TGTGCCACCAGTGCGGACCGAAACTATGGCTACACCTTC. V and J are TRBV24-1 and TRBJ1-2; no definite D call. Germline CDR1 is KGHDR and CDR2 is SFDVKD. Trimming removed 5 bases from V and 2 bases from J, with 8 bases in between. The CDR3 has 13 residues.

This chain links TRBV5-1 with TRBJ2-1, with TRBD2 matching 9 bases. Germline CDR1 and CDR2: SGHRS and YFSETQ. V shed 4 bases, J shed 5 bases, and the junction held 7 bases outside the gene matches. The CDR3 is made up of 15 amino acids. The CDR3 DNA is TGCGCCAGCAGCCAAGGGACTAGCCCTAACAATGAGCAGTTCTTC. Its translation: CASSQGTSPNNEQFF.

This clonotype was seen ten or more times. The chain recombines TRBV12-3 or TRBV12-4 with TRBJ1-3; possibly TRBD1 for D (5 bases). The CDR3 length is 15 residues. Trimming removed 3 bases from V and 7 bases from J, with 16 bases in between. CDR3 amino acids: CASSFLRDLGNTIYF. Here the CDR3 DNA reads TGTGCCAGCAGTTTCCTCAGGGACTTAGGGAACACCATATATTTT.

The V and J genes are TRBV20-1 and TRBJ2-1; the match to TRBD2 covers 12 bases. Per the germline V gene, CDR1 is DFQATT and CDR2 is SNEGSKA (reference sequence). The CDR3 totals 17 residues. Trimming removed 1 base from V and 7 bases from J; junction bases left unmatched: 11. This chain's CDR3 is CSARVALGLAGPNEQFF. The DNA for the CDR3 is TGCAGTGCTAGAGTGGCCCTCGGACTAGCGGGGCCTAATGAGCAGTTCTTC.

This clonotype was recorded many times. As DNA, the CDR3 is TGTGCCAGTAGTAGCAGGGGGAACACTGAAGCTTTCTTT. It translates to CASSSRGNTEAFF. The chain carries TRBV19 and TRBJ1-1; a possible D gene is TRBD1 (6 bases). The CDR3 is 13 residues long. Germline CDR1 and CDR2: LNHDA and SQIVND (reference sequence). V was shortened by 4 bases and J by 1 base, with 7 bases between the two germline ends.

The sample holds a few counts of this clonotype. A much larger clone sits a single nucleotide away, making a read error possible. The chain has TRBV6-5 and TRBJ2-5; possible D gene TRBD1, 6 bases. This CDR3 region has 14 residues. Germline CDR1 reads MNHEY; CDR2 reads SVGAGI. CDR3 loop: CASSVGQNQGTQYF. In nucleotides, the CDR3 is TGTGCCAGCAGTGTTGGACAGAACCAAGGGACCCAGTACTTC.

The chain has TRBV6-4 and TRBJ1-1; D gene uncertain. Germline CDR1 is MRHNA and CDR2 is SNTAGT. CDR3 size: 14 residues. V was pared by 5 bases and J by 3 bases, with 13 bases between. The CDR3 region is CASSPGPEDTEAFF. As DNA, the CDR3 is TGTGCCAGCAGTCCAGGACCTGAGGACACTGAAGCTTTCTTT.

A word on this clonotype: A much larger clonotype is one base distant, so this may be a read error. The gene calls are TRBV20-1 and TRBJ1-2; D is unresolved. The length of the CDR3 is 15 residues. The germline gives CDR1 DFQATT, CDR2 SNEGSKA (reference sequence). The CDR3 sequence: CSATVPGLLNYSYTF. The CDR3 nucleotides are TGCAGTGCTACGGTACCAGGACTGCTAAACTATAGCTACACCTTC.

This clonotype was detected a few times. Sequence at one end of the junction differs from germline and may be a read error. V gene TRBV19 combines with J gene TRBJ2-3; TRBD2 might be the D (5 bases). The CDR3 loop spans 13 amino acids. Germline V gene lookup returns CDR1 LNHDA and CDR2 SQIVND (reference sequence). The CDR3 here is CASTPGPGNTRYF. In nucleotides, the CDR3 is TGTGCCAGTACCCCAGGTCCGGGGAATACGCGGTATTTT.